The rows below give T cell receptor beta chains drawn from one sample of a study of blood T cell repertoires in COVID-19. Sequencing was performed with immunoSEQ multiplex PCR; in TCRdb, only in-frame clones are kept and a portion is missing. The table has 150,000 to 200,000 clones, roughly 84% seen once. Sequencing input: peripheral blood. The receptors were sampled from a human donor with acute or convalescent COVID-19. The donor label of this sample is uncertain. Both conserved end residues are part of each CDR3. A D gene is named only where the DNA matches it firmly. Some rows mark clone size as missing; the rest say once, few, many or name a class of expanded clone.

j_call: TRBJ1-4
clone_size: .
v_call: TRBV7-9
d_call: .
cdr3_nt: TGTGCCAGCAGCCCCGGGACATCCACTAATGAAAAACTGTTTTTT
cdr3_aa: CASSPGTSTNEKLFF

j_call: TRBJ2-7
clone_size: few
v_call: TRBV5-1
d_call: TRBD1
cdr3_nt: TGCGCCAGCTCCCCGGCCGGGACAGGGAATCCGCTATCCTACGAGCAGTACTTC
cdr3_aa: CASSPAGTGNPLSYEQYF

j_call: TRBJ1-3
clone_size: .
v_call: TRBV7-9
d_call: TRBD1
cdr3_nt: TGTGCCAGCAGCCCGGAGACAGGGGGTCCTGGAAACACCATATATTTT
cdr3_aa: CASSPETGGPGNTIYF

j_call: TRBJ2-3
clone_size: .
v_call: TRBV11-2
d_call: TRBD2
cdr3_nt: TGTGCCAGTCGCGAGGGAGGCGGGGGTATTTCAGATACGCAGTATTTT
cdr3_aa: CASREGGGGISDTQYF

j_call: TRBJ2-5
clone_size: .
v_call: TRBV5-4
d_call: .
cdr3_nt: TGTGCCAGCAGCTTGGGGGCCGGTGCGGGGAGGGAGACCCAGTACTTC
cdr3_aa: CASSLGAGAGRETQYF

j_call: TRBJ1-4
clone_size: once
v_call: TRBV27
d_call: TRBD1
cdr3_nt: TGTGCCAGCAGTTCGCCGGGACAGGGGGCGGGAGAAAAACTGTTTTTT
cdr3_aa: CASSSPGQGAGEKLFF

j_call: TRBJ1-1
clone_size: .
v_call: TRBV19
d_call: TRBD1
cdr3_nt: TGTGCCAGTAGTGTCACAGGGGGCCTAAACACTGAAGCTTTCTTT
cdr3_aa: CASSVTGGLNTEAFF

j_call: TRBJ1-2
clone_size: .
v_call: TRBV12-3/TRBV12-4
d_call: .
cdr3_nt: TGTGCCAGCAGTTTTGAGCTATATGGCTACACCTTC
cdr3_aa: CASSFELYGYTF

j_call: TRBJ1-2
clone_size: .
v_call: TRBV12-3/TRBV12-4
d_call: .
cdr3_nt: TGTGCCAGCAGTTCAGGATATGGCTACACCTTC
cdr3_aa: CASSSGYGYTF

j_call: TRBJ2-2
clone_size: .
v_call: TRBV2
d_call: TRBD1
cdr3_nt: TGTGCCAGCAAACAGGGGCAGAACACCGGGGAGCTGTTTTTT
cdr3_aa: CASKQGQNTGELFF

j_call: TRBJ2-7
clone_size: .
v_call: TRBV6-5
d_call: .
cdr3_nt: TGTGCCAGCTGCCGCGGGTCCGGCTACGAGCAGTACTTC
cdr3_aa: CASCRGSGYEQYF

j_call: TRBJ1-4
clone_size: .
v_call: TRBV4-1
d_call: TRBD1
cdr3_nt: TGCGCCAGCAGCCATCCAGGGGACAGGGATGAAAAACTGTTTTTT
cdr3_aa: CASSHPGDRDEKLFF

j_call: TRBJ1-2
clone_size: .
v_call: TRBV12-2
d_call: .
cdr3_nt: TGTGCAAGTCGCTTAGCCCCCCCCCAGGGCCATAACTATGGCTACACCTTC
cdr3_aa: CASRLAPPQGHNYGYTF

j_call: TRBJ1-1
clone_size: .
v_call: TRBV5-1
d_call: .
cdr3_nt: TGCGCCAGCAGCCGGCAGGTTCCGGCCACTGAAGCTTTCTTT
cdr3_aa: CASSRQVPATEAFF

j_call: TRBJ2-7
clone_size: .
v_call: TRBV5-1
d_call: TRBD2
cdr3_nt: TGCGCCAGCAGCAATCTAGCGGGGGGCACCTACGAGCAGTACTTC
cdr3_aa: CASSNLAGGTYEQYF

j_call: TRBJ2-3
clone_size: .
v_call: TRBV9
d_call: .
cdr3_nt: TGTGCCAGCAGCGTAGGGGGCAGGCCAAGGGACACAGATACGCAGTATTTT
cdr3_aa: CASSVGGRPRDTDTQYF

j_call: TRBJ1-2
clone_size: .
v_call: TRBV11-2
d_call: TRBD1
cdr3_nt: TGTGCCAGCAGCGGTACCAGGGGGCGAAACTATGGCTACACCTTC
cdr3_aa: CASSGTRGRNYGYTF

j_call: TRBJ1-4
clone_size: .
v_call: TRBV7-2
d_call: .
cdr3_nt: TGTGCCAGCAGCCTCCGTCCGGGACTCTACACCAGGGTTAATGAAAAACTGTTTTTT
cdr3_aa: CASSLRPGLYTRVNEKLFF

j_call: TRBJ2-1
clone_size: .
v_call: TRBV3-1/TRBV3-2
d_call: .
cdr3_nt: TGTGCCAGCAGCCAAGATCTCGGCAGGGACAATGAGCAGTTCTTC
cdr3_aa: CASSQDLGRDNEQFF

j_call: TRBJ1-6
clone_size: .
v_call: TRBV6-5
d_call: .
cdr3_nt: TGTGCCAGCAGTTCAAACAGCCATTCACCCCTCCACTTT
cdr3_aa: CASSSNSHSPLHF

j_call: TRBJ2-7
clone_size: .
v_call: TRBV27
d_call: .
cdr3_nt: TGTGCCAGCAGTTTAATTCTAGGCCCCACCTACGAGCAGTACTTC
cdr3_aa: CASSLILGPTYEQYF

j_call: TRBJ2-3
clone_size: .
v_call: TRBV2
d_call: .
cdr3_nt: TGTGCCAGCACTACTACCCCCACAGATACGCAGTATTTT
cdr3_aa: CASTTTPTDTQYF

j_call: TRBJ2-7
clone_size: .
v_call: TRBV5-4
d_call: TRBD1
cdr3_nt: TGTGCCAGCAGCGGGGACAGGGGAAACGAGCAGTACTTC
cdr3_aa: CASSGDRGNEQYF

j_call: TRBJ2-5
clone_size: .
v_call: TRBV4-1
d_call: .
cdr3_nt: TGCGCCAGCAGCCAAGGTGACTACCAAGAGACCCAGTACTTC
cdr3_aa: CASSQGDYQETQYF

j_call: TRBJ1-5
clone_size: .
v_call: TRBV30
d_call: .
cdr3_nt: TGTGCCTGGAGTACGGGGGGTGGGCAGCCCCAGCATTTT
cdr3_aa: CAWSTGGGQPQHF

j_call: TRBJ2-5
clone_size: once
v_call: TRBV12-2
d_call: .
cdr3_nt: TGTGCAAGTCTCTTGGGACAGGTTGAGGCGATTGAGACCCAGTACTTC
cdr3_aa: CASLLGQVEAIETQYF